Listed below are T cell receptor beta chains from one sample, sequenced in a study of blood T cell repertoires in COVID-19. TCRdb keeps only in-frame clones here, not all; method: immunoSEQ multiplex PCR. Of some 99,000 clones detected, approximately 84% appear once; the ten largest clones hold around 11%. Sequenced: peripheral blood. Source of these receptors: a woman over 75 with acute or convalescent COVID-19. Both conserved end residues are part of each CDR3. D genes are given only for firm matches. Not all rows give a size; the values are once, few, many and, for expanded clones, a class.

d_call clone_size j_call v_call cdr3_aa cdr3_nt
. . TRBJ2-7 TRBV24-1 CATSDSFGEQYF TGTGCCACCAGTGATTCCTTCGGCGAGCAGTACTTC
. . TRBJ1-1 TRBV7-9 CASSAYLDSSTEAFF TGTGCCAGCAGCGCCTACCTGGACAGCAGCACTGAAGCTTTCTTT
. . TRBJ1-6 TRBV4-3 CASSQDRANSPLHF TGCGCCAGCAGCCAAGATCGCGCAAATTCACCCCTCCACTTT
TRBD1 . TRBJ1-3 TRBV7-2 CASSLGGQAGNTIYF TGTGCCAGCAGCCTAGGCGGACAGGCTGGAAACACCATATATTTT
TRBD1 . TRBJ2-5 TRBV5-1 CASSLALSPGGETQYF TGCGCCAGCAGCTTGGCCTTGTCGCCAGGGGGTGAGACCCAGTACTTC
. . TRBJ2-2 TRBV25-1 CASQVAGPNTGELFF TGTGCCAGCCAGGTTGCGGGCCCTAACACCGGGGAGCTGTTTTTT
. . TRBJ1-6 TRBV27 CASSGWTLDNSPLHF TGTGCCAGCTCAGGGTGGACCTTGGATAATTCACCCCTCCACTTT
TRBD1 . TRBJ1-5 TRBV6-1 CASSEADRGRQPQHF TGTGCCAGCAGTGAGGCGGACAGGGGGCGACAGCCCCAGCATTTT
. . TRBJ2-1 TRBV7-2 CASSLTGNEQFF TGTGCCAGCAGCTTAACGGGGAATGAGCAGTTCTTC
TRBD1 . TRBJ2-5 TRBV19 CASSMGTGKRETQYF TGTGCCAGTAGTATGGGGACAGGAAAGCGGGAGACCCAGTACTTC
TRBD1 . TRBJ1-2 TRBV20-1 CSATDRGAYGYTF TGCAGTGCTACTGACAGGGGGGCTTATGGCTACACCTTC
. . TRBJ1-5 TRBV19 CASSGLSGAPFLPQHF TGTGCCAGTTCCGGACTGTCAGGGGCCCCCTTTCTGCCCCAGCATTTT
. . TRBJ2-7 TRBV10-3 CAISGMDRDYEQYF TGTGCCATCAGTGGAATGGACAGAGATTACGAGCAGTACTTC
TRBD2 . TRBJ2-4 TRBV6-2/TRBV6-3 CASSYYGASGGAKNIQYF TGTGCCAGCAGTTACTATGGGGCTAGCGGGGGAGCCAAAAACATTCAGTACTTC
TRBD1 . TRBJ1-1 TRBV7-2 CASSPGQAGWNTEAFF TGTGCCAGCAGCCCAGGACAGGCGGGATGGAACACTGAAGCTTTCTTT
. . TRBJ1-2 TRBV11-3 CASSLVWQRYYGYTF TGTGCCAGCAGCTTAGTTTGGCAGAGGTACTATGGCTACACCTTC
. few TRBJ1-2 TRBV5-1 CASSPAGQGSGYTF TGCGCCAGCAGCCCAGCGGGGCAGGGAAGTGGCTACACCTTC
. . TRBJ1-5 TRBV30 CAWSGEQGPRGNQPQHF TGTGCCTGGAGTGGAGAACAGGGCCCTAGAGGCAATCAGCCCCAGCATTTT
TRBD2 few TRBJ2-2 TRBV7-3 CASSFWEGTGELFF TGTGCCAGCAGCTTTTGGGAGGGCACCGGGGAGCTGTTTTTT
TRBD1 many TRBJ1-2 TRBV5-8 CASSRTTGGHGYTF TGTGCCAGCAGCCGAACTACAGGGGGCCACGGCTACACCTTC
. few TRBJ1-6 TRBV12-3/TRBV12-4 CASRLGNSPLHF TGTGCCAGCAGGTTGGGCAATTCACCCCTCCACTTT
TRBD1 . TRBJ1-1 TRBV5-6 CASSRTGLNTEAFF TGTGCCAGCAGCAGGACAGGCCTGAACACTGAAGCTTTCTTT
. . TRBJ2-2 TRBV5-4 CASSSLGGGQTGELFF TGTGCCAGCAGTTCGTTAGGCGGGGGCCAAACCGGGGAGCTGTTTTTT
. . TRBJ1-1 TRBV6-6 CASSYLVVGNTEAFF TGTGCCAGCAGTTACTTGGTGGTCGGGAACACTGAAGCTTTCTTT
TRBD1 once TRBJ1-3 TRBV6-6 CASSQLGTGVIGNTIYF TGTGCCAGCAGTCAATTGGGGACAGGGGTAATCGGAAACACCATATATTTT
TRBD1 . TRBJ1-1 TRBV11-2 CASSPRTGGTEAFF TGTGCCAGCAGCCCCCGGACAGGGGGCACTGAAGCTTTCTTT
TRBD1 few TRBJ1-1 TRBV15 CATSVNRGEAFF TGTGCCACCAGTGTTAACAGGGGAGAAGCTTTCTTT
. . TRBJ2-2 TRBV28 CASSFHIQGPNTGELFF TGTGCCAGCAGTTTTCACATTCAGGGGCCCAACACCGGGGAGCTGTTTTTT
. . TRBJ1-2 TRBV27 CASSLGGGKPGGYTF TGTGCCAGCAGTTTGGGAGGGGGGAAGCCTGGAGGCTACACCTTC
. . TRBJ1-1 TRBV18 CASSPRPLLESTEAFF TGTGCCAGCTCGCCAAGGCCCTTACTGGAGAGCACTGAAGCTTTCTTT
. . TRBJ2-3 TRBV28 CASRVDTYTQYF TGTGCCAGCAGAGTTGACACTTATACGCAGTATTTT
. . TRBJ2-5 TRBV24-1 CATSEGALGETQYF TGTGCCACCAGTGAGGGGGCGTTAGGGGAGACCCAGTACTTC